These 23 T cell receptor beta chains share one sample of origin, sequenced in a study of blood T cell repertoires in COVID-19. Sequenced by immunoSEQ multiplex PCR; TCRdb stores in-frame clones only, minus some. Of roughly 150,000 clones listed, 65% to 90% were seen once; the top ten hold 7.2%. Sequenced material: peripheral blood. The receptors come from a woman aged 45 to 65 in a cohort sampled during active or convalescent COVID-19.

V and J are TRBV7-6 and TRBJ2-1, with 7 bases fitting TRBD1. Per the germline V gene, CDR1 is SGHVS and CDR2 is FNYEAQ. With V trimmed by 3 bases and J by 0 bases, 14 bases remained unmatched. The CDR3 sequence is 19 residues long. CDR3 amino acids: CASSFTSLQGSSSYNEQFF. The CDR3 DNA reads as TGTGCCAGCAGCTTCACAAGTTTACAGGGGTCAAGCTCCTACAATGAGCAGTTCTTC.

The chain combines TRBV12-5 with TRBJ1-6; D gene unclear. V was cut by 0 bases and J by 9 bases, with 12 bases left in between. CDR3 length: 15 residues. Germline-derived CDR1 and CDR2 are LGHNT and FRNRAP. Here the CDR3 DNA reads TGTGCTAGTGGTTTGGTAGCGGGGTTAGCTTCACCCCTCCACTTT. It specifies CASGLVAGLASPLHF.

The V gene is TRBV11-2, the J gene TRBJ2-7; 7 bases are shared with TRBD1. The V and J ends lost 5 bases and 2 bases, in that order; junction bases with no gene match: 9. The CDR3 length is 15 residues. The germline CDR1 and CDR2 sequences are SGHAT and FQNNGV. CDR3 loop: CASSAAGTVAYEQYF. The CDR3 DNA is TGTGCCAGCAGCGCCGCCGGGACAGTAGCCTACGAGCAGTACTTC.

V gene TRBV7-2 combines with J gene TRBJ2-1; the match to TRBD1 covers 9 bases. Germline V gene data show CDR1 as SGHTA and CDR2 as FQGNSA. V lost 3 bases, J lost 2 bases, and 2 bases stayed unmatched. The CDR3 is 15 residues long. The CDR3 here is CASSFGQGPYNEQFF. CDR3 in DNA: TGTGCCAGCAGCTTTGGACAGGGGCCCTACAATGAGCAGTTCTTC. The full variable domain, rest sourced from reference TRBV7-2 and TRBJ2-1, is GAGVSQSPSNKVTEKGKDVELRCDPISGHTALYWYRQSLGQGLEFLIYFQGNSAPDKSGLPSDRFSAERTGGSVSTLTIQRTQQEDSAVYLCASSFGQGPYNEQFFGPGTRLTVL.

The V gene is TRBV11-1, the J gene TRBJ2-1; tentatively, D is TRBD1 (6 bases). This CDR3 is built from 15 residues. Germline V gene data show CDR1 as SGHAT and CDR2 as FQDESV (reference sequence). V dropped 1 base and J dropped 4 bases, with 11 bases sitting between them. The CDR3: CASSLVGDRYNEQFF. The CDR3 DNA follows: TGTGCCAGCAGCTTAGTAGGAGACAGGTACAATGAGCAGTTCTTC.

This chain joins TRBV19 and TRBJ2-4; perhaps TRBD2 as D (6 bases). Germline loops: CDR1 LNHDA, CDR2 SQIVND (reference sequence). This CDR3 region has 14 residues. Trimming took 5 bases from V and 8 from J, leaving 16 bases between them. The CDR3 protein is CASSDRGSGDIQYF. The CDR3 nucleotides read TGTGCCAGTAGTGACCGGGGGTCTGGGGACATTCAGTACTTC.

V and J are TRBV4-3 and TRBJ2-7; D gene uncertain. CDR1 is LGHNA, CDR2 YSLEER, per germline. The length of the CDR3 is 13 residues. The germline V and J ends were trimmed by 1 base and 4 bases, with 8 bases remaining between them. The CDR3 loop is CASSQAPGYEQYF. DNA of the CDR3: TGCGCCAGCAGCCAAGCTCCAGGTTACGAGCAGTACTTC.

The chain employs TRBV18 and TRBJ1-1, with 12 nucleotides matching TRBD1. This CDR3 is 15 amino acids long. In germline, CDR1 is KGHSH, CDR2 LQKENI. V lost 2 bases, J lost 3 bases, and 1 base stayed unmatched. As DNA, the CDR3 is TGTGCCAGCTCACCATGGGACAGGGGGCACACTGAAGCTTTCTTT. Its translation: CASSPWDRGHTEAFF. Using reference TRBV18 and TRBJ1-1 for the parts outside the CDR3, the full variable domain is NAGVMQNPRHLVRRRGQEARLRCSPMKGHSHVYWYRQLPEEGLKFMVYLQKENIIDESGMPKERFSAEFPKEGPSILRIQQVVRGDSAAYFCASSPWDRGHTEAFFGQGTRLTVV.

This chain uses TRBV10-1 with TRBJ1-5; perhaps TRBD1 as D (5 bases). V shed 10 bases and J shed 2 bases, with 18 bases lying between them. From germline, CDR1 is WNHNN and CDR2 SYGVQD (reference sequence). The CDR3 contains 15 residues. CDR3 amino acids: CATASDNRGNQPQHF. The DNA for the CDR3 is TGCGCCACCGCCTCGGACAACCGGGGCAATCAGCCCCAGCATTTT.

V and J are TRBV11-3 and TRBJ2-3; D is ambiguous. This CDR3 is 15 amino acids long. CDR1 is SGHNT and CDR2 is YENEEA in the germline V gene. With 4 bases removed from V and 1 base from J, the gap between germline ends came to 12 bases. Here the CDR3 DNA reads TGTGCCAGCAGCTCAAGCGCTTACGGCACAGATACGCAGTATTTT. It codes for CASSSSAYGTDTQYF.

This chain links TRBV6-2 or TRBV6-3 with TRBJ1-5, with D perhaps matching TRBD1 (6 bases). CDR3 size: 14 residues. V gave up 6 bases and J gave up 4 bases, with 13 bases separating them. From germline, CDR1 is MNHEY and CDR2 SVGEGT. For the CDR3, the DNA is TGTGCCAGCAGCCTAGCGGGGGCGAATCAGCCCCAGCATTTT. It specifies CASSLAGANQPQHF.

The rearrangement joins TRBV6-6 to TRBJ1-5; tentatively, D is TRBD1 (6 bases). With 1 base removed from V and 5 bases from J, the gap between germline ends came to 12 bases. The CDR3 covers 15 residues. The germline V gene encodes CDR1 MNHNY and CDR2 SVGAGI (reference sequence). CDR3 protein: CASSYFQGSDQPQHF. The CDR3 bases are TGTGCCAGCAGTTACTTTCAGGGGTCAGATCAGCCCCAGCATTTT.

CDR3 loop: CASSSTGQGAGAWNNQPQHF. The CDR3 bases are TGTGCCAGCAGTTCTACGGGACAGGGGGCTGGGGCTTGGAACAATCAGCCCCAGCATTTT. The chain combines TRBV6-2 or TRBV6-3 with TRBJ1-5; 12 nucleotides line up with TRBD1. The CDR3 is 20 amino acids. Per germline, CDR1 MNHEY and CDR2 SVGEGT. The V and J ends lost 4 bases and 3 bases, in that order; junction bases with no gene match: 16.

This clone was found a few times. This sequence joins TRBV2 and TRBJ1-6, with unresolved D. Germline CDR1 is SNHLY and CDR2 is FYNNEI. The CDR3 is 15 amino acids. V shed 4 bases and J shed 9 bases, with 16 bases lying between them. The CDR3 nucleotides are TGTGCCAGCAGTGTAGAGCCCTTAAAACCTTCACCCCTCCACTTT. Protein: CASSVEPLKPSPLHF.

The chain carries TRBV7-9 and TRBJ1-4, with D possibly being TRBD1 (5 bases). The CDR3 spans 14 residues. Between the trimmed V and J ends, which lost 5 bases and 0 bases, there was a span of 7 bases. Germline assignment: CDR1 SEHNR and CDR2 FQNEAQ (reference sequence). For the CDR3, the DNA is TGTGCCAGCAGCCCACAGGCAACTAATGAAAAACTGTTTTTT. Encoded protein: CASSPQATNEKLFF.

V usage is TRBV4-3 and J usage is TRBJ1-1; 7 bases are shared with TRBD1. The J segment lost 1 base and the V segment lost 4 bases, leaving 6 bases of the junction unmatched. The CDR3 extends over 15 amino acids. Germline assignment: CDR1 LGHNA and CDR2 YSLEER. CDR3 in amino acids: CASSPRQGGNTEAFF. The CDR3 DNA is TGCGCCAGCAGCCCGAGACAGGGCGGGAACACTGAAGCTTTCTTT.

The CDR3 bases are TGTGCCAGCAGCTCAACCACAGGGGGAAATGAGCAGTTCTTC. It is translated as CASSSTTGGNEQFF. This chain connects TRBV7-6 to TRBJ2-1, with TRBD1 matching 8 bases. Germline CDR1 is SGHVS and CDR2 is FNYEAQ. V shed 4 bases, J shed 7 bases, and the junction held 6 bases outside the gene matches. The CDR3 is 14 amino acids.

V and J are TRBV2 and TRBJ1-6, with 8 bases fitting TRBD1. Unmatched junction bases numbered 7, after V lost 0 bases and J lost 3 bases. Germline V gene lookup returns CDR1 SNHLY and CDR2 FYNNEI. The CDR3 covers 18 residues. CDR3 bases: TGTGCCAGCAGTGAAGCGGCCCAGGGGGCGGTCTATAATTCACCCCTCCACTTT. It encodes CASSEAAQGAVYNSPLHF. Together with reference TRBV2 and TRBJ1-6, the CDR3 gives the full variable domain: EPEVTQTPSHQVTQMGQEVILRCVPISNHLYFYWYRQILGQKVEFLVSFYNNEISEKSEIFDDQFSVERPDGSNFTLKIRSTKLEDSAMYFCASSEAAQGAVYNSPLHFGNGTRLTVT.

V gene TRBV24-1 combines with J gene TRBJ2-3; 12 nucleotides match TRBD2. Germline V gene data show CDR1 as KGHDR and CDR2 as SFDVKD. This CDR3 region has 15 residues. With 6 bases clipped from V and 6 bases from J, the junction kept 6 bases outside the gene matches. DNA for the CDR3: TGTGCCACCAGTCTTCCTAGCGGGGGGGTGGATACGCAGTATTTT. Encoded protein: CATSLPSGGVDTQYF.

The chain combines TRBV9 with TRBJ1-3, with unresolved D. The CDR3 is made up of 12 amino acids. The germline V gene encodes CDR1 SGDLS and CDR2 YYNGEE. Trimming removed 4 bases at V and 4 bases at J, with 6 bases between. CDR3 residues: CASSRSGNTIYF. The CDR3 DNA reads TGTGCCAGCAGCCGTTCGGGAAACACCATATATTTT.

The chain combines TRBV5-6 with TRBJ2-1; the match to TRBD2 covers 7 bases. After removal of 4 bases from V and 8 bases from J, the junction contained 12 bases not matched to a gene. Germline CDR1 is SGHDT and CDR2 is YYEEEE. The CDR3 runs 15 residues. CDR3 sequence reads: CASSTSRLGGDEQFF. CDR3 nucleotides: TGTGCCAGCAGCACCTCCCGGCTGGGAGGGGATGAGCAGTTCTTC.

In its sample, this clone was seen once. In DNA form, the CDR3 reads TGTGCCAGCAGTAACCAGTTTACGCAGTATTTT. Its protein product is CASSNQFTQYF. This chain uses TRBV12-3 or TRBV12-4 with TRBJ2-3; D call uncertain. The CDR3 runs 11 residues. The ends were cut back, 5 bases at V and 8 bases at J, with 8 bases in the middle.

The chain employs TRBV5-1 and TRBJ2-3; 11 bases line up with TRBD2. The CDR3 length is 16 residues. V lost 2 bases, J lost 6 bases, and 8 bases stayed unmatched. Germline V gene sequence: CDR1 SGHRS, CDR2 YFSETQ. CDR3 in amino acids: CASSFLIAGGPDTQYF. The CDR3 nucleotides are TGCGCCAGCAGCTTCCTAATAGCGGGGGGGCCGGATACGCAGTATTTT.